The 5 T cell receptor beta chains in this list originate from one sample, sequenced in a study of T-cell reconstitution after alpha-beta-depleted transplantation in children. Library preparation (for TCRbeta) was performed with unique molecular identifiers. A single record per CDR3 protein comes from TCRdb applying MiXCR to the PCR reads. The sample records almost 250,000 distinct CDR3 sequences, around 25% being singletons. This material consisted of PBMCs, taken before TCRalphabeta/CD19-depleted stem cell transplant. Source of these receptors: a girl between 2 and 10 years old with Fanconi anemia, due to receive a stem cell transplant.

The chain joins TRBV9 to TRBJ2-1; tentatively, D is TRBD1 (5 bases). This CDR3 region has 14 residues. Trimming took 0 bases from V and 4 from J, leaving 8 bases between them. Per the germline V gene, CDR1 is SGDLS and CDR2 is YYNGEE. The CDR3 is CASSVDSGYNEQFF. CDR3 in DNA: TGTGCCAGCAGCGTAGATTCAGGGTACAATGAGCAGTTCTTC.

CDR3 nucleotides: TGTGCCAGCACCTGGTCAAGCACAGATACGCAGTATTTT. It specifies CASTWSSTDTQYF. The gene calls are TRBV3-1 and TRBJ2-3; unclear D gene. Germline V gene lookup returns CDR1 LGHDT and CDR2 YNNKEL (reference sequence). The CDR3 spans 13 residues. The V and J ends lost 7 bases and 0 bases respectively, with 8 bases between them.

CDR3 nucleotide sequence: TGTGCCAGCAGCAAGGGACTAGCGGCCACAGATACGCAGTATTTT. Protein sequence: CASSKGLAATDTQYF. The rearrangement uses TRBV11-2 and TRBJ2-3, with 11 bases lining up with TRBD2. The CDR3 is 15 residues long. Germline CDR1 reads SGHAT; CDR2 reads FQNNGV. V dropped 5 bases and J dropped 2; count of bases not matched to a gene: 3.

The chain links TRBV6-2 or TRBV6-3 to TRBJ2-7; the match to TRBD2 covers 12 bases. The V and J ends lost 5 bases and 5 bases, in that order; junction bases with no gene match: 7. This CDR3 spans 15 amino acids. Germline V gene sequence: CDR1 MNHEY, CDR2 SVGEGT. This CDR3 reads CASSASGRAGHEQYF. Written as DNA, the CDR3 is TGTGCCAGCAGTGCTAGCGGGAGGGCCGGCCACGAGCAGTACTTC.

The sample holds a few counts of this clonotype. DNA of the CDR3: TGTGCCAGCAGTAGCGGGAGAGGCTTAGGAGTCCGAAATGAGCAGTTCTTC. Translation: CASSSGRGLGVRNEQFF. The V and J genes are TRBV27 and TRBJ2-1, with TRBD2 matching over 8 bases. The CDR3 spans 17 residues. The germline gives CDR1 MNHEY, CDR2 SMNVEV (reference sequence). J lost 7 bases, V lost 5 bases, and 16 bases had no gene match.